The sequence of this T cell receptor beta chain was determined in a study of tumor-infiltrating lymphocytes in localized non-small cell lung cancer. The CDR3 has 16 residues. Trimming removed 0 bases from V and 1 base from J; junction bases left unmatched: 6. From germline, CDR1 is SGHVS and CDR2 FNYEAQ. Sequencing was performed with immunoSEQ multiplex PCR; in TCRdb, only in-frame clones are kept and a portion is missing. The sample contains over 10,000 clones, 66% of which appear only once. Material for sequencing was lung tumor tissue. The source of this sequence is a human donor with non-small cell lung cancer. The chain combines TRBV7-6 with TRBJ2-7; 7 nucleotides match TRBD1. CDR3 bases: TGTGCCAGCAGCTTAGCGCTCCAGACAGGGTCCTACGAGCAGTACTTC. The encoded protein is CASSLALQTGSYEQYF.